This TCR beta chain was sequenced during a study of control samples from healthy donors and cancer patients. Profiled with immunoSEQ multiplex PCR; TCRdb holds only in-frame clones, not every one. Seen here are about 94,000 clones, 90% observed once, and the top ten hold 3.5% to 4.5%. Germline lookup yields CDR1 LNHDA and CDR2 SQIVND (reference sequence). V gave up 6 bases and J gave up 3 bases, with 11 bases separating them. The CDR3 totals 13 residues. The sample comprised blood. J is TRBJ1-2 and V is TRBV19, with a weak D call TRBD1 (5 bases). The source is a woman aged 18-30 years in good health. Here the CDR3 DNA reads TGTGCCAGTAGCAAAGGGACGGACTATGGCTACACCTTC. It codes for CASSKGTDYGYTF.